This T cell receptor beta chain originates from a study of blood T cells in healthy people across ages. Study summary: Capture via template switching afforded approximately one barcoded beta molecule per two T cells. Study results and limitations: The unknown donor CMV status may have confounded expanded clonotype changes. Among T cells, TCR beta diversity per million cells dropped roughly linearly as age rose.

The sample holds many counts of this clonotype. The antigen remains undetermined. A second PCR, run for about 6 to 11 cycles, used a sample-barcoded 5' primer plus a J-beta primer mix. TCRdb itself ran the 5' RACE reads through MiXCR, one entry per CDR3 protein. The sample includes approximately 810,000 distinct CDR3 sequences, 29% of them seen just once. The CDR3 consists of 15 residues. Trimming shortened V by 6 bases and J by 9 bases, and 23 bases separated the two germline ends. The sequenced sample was blood. This sequence was found in a woman of 80 years or more in good health. The rearrangement links TRBV12-3 or TRBV12-4 to TRBJ1-2, with a tentative D call TRBD1 (6 bases). The chain's CDR3 is CASSLGGGGLKSYTF. For the CDR3, the DNA is TGTGCCAGCAGCCTCGGGGGGGGCGGACTTAAGAGCTACACCTTC.